These 19 T cell receptor beta chains originate from one sample sequenced in a study of blood T cell repertoires in COVID-19. Generated by immunoSEQ multiplex PCR, the TCRdb table keeps only in-frame clones and is missing some. Among about 290,000 clones listed, roughly 89% were seen once. Sequenced sample: peripheral blood. The receptors here all came from a young woman with COVID-19, enrolled during active disease.

This clone came up a few times. The chain employs TRBV18 and TRBJ2-2; D unclear. The CDR3 has 14 residues. Trimming stripped 2 bases from V and 4 bases from J, with 8 bases between. Germline CDR1 and CDR2: KGHSH and LQKENI. This chain's CDR3 is CASSPSGATGELFF. The CDR3, as DNA: TGTGCCAGCTCACCATCCGGAGCCACCGGGGAGCTGTTTTTT.

For this clone: The sample has other DNA sequences that encode this CDR3 too. This chain links TRBV18 with TRBJ1-2; 7 bases are a match to TRBD1. CDR1 and CDR2 (germline): KGHSH, LQKENI. V was clipped by 3 bases and J by 6 bases; unmatched bases: 4. CDR3 size: 13 residues. The CDR3 protein is CASSPRTGDGYTF. The CDR3 coding sequence is TGTGCCAGCTCACCTAGGACAGGAGATGGCTACACCTTC.

The CDR3 DNA reads TGTGCCACCAGTGCCCTAGCGGGGGTTAGCACAGATACGCAGTATTTT. Protein sequence: CATSALAGVSTDTQYF. The rearrangement joins TRBV24-1 to TRBJ2-3; 10 bases map to TRBD2. This CDR3 has 16 amino acids. V lost 5 bases, J lost 0 bases, and 4 bases stayed unmatched. Germline CDR1 reads KGHDR; CDR2 reads SFDVKD.

In its sample, this clone was seen once. The chain is built from TRBV5-6 and TRBJ2-2; a possible D gene is TRBD1 (5 bases). The V end lost 6 bases, the J end lost 2 bases, and 23 bases lay between the germline ends. The CDR3 has 18 residues. Germline V gene data show CDR1 as SGHDT and CDR2 as YYEEEE. This CDR3 reads CASNLARQVGLNTGELFF. The CDR3 DNA is TGTGCCAGCAACCTCGCCAGACAAGTGGGGCTCAACACCGGGGAGCTGTTTTTT.

The chain recombines TRBV3-1 (or the pseudogene TRBV3-2) with TRBJ2-1; 8 nucleotides align to TRBD2. The J segment lost 5 bases and the V segment lost 0 bases, leaving 6 bases of the junction unmatched. This CDR3 comprises 16 residues. Germline CDR1 is LGHDT and CDR2 is YNNKEL (reference sequence). In DNA, the CDR3 is TGTGCCAGCAGCCAAGATATTAGCGGGGAGGACAATGAGCAGTTCTTC. Amino acid sequence: CASSQDISGEDNEQFF.

The chain uses TRBV5-1 and TRBJ2-7, with D tentatively TRBD1 (6 bases). The CDR3 consists of 12 residues. Trimming took 2 bases from V and 12 from J, leaving 15 bases between them. Germline V gene lookup returns CDR1 SGHRS and CDR2 YFSETQ. For the CDR3, the DNA is TGCGCCAGCAGCTTTTACAGGGAATCGCCGTACTTC. Its translation: CASSFYRESPYF.

This chain links TRBV5-4 with TRBJ2-4, with D tentatively TRBD1 (6 bases). This CDR3 region has 13 residues. With 0 bases removed from V and 8 bases from J, the gap between germline ends came to 9 bases. The germline gives CDR1 SGHNT, CDR2 YYREEE (reference sequence). The CDR3 bases are TGTGCCAGCAGCTTGGGGGGGCTTGACATTCAGTACTTC. It codes for CASSLGGLDIQYF. Combining the CDR3 with reference TRBV5-4 and TRBJ2-4 gives the whole variable domain ETGVTQSPTHLIKTRGQQVTLRCSSQSGHNTVSWYQQALGQGPQFIFQYYREEENGRGNFPPRFSGLQFPNYSSELNVNALELDDSALYLCASSLGGLDIQYFGAGTRLSVL.

The chain employs TRBV9 and TRBJ2-5, with unresolved D. The V end was cut by 0 bases, the J end by 1 base, with 7 bases between. Per germline, CDR1 SGDLS and CDR2 YYNGEE. CDR3 length: 14 amino acids. CDR3: CASSVAAAQETQYF. The CDR3 DNA is TGTGCCAGCAGCGTAGCGGCGGCCCAAGAGACCCAGTACTTC.

The chain combines TRBV3-1 (or the pseudogene TRBV3-2) with TRBJ2-7; D possibly corresponds to TRBD1 (6 bases). CDR3 length: 17 amino acids. From germline, CDR1 is LGHDT and CDR2 YNNKEL (reference sequence). The V end was cut by 3 bases, the J end by 0 bases, with 18 bases between. CDR3 DNA: TGTGCCAGCAGCCAGCAGCGGCCGGACAGACCCTCCTACGAGCAGTACTTC. Translation gives CASSQQRPDRPSYEQYF.

This clone was observed a handful of times. This chain connects TRBV18 to TRBJ1-1, with 8 bases lining up with TRBD1. The CDR3 length is 13 residues. Germline-derived CDR1 and CDR2 are KGHSH and LQKENI. Unmatched junction bases numbered 1, after V lost 3 bases and J lost 4 bases. DNA of the CDR3: TGTGCCAGCTCACCGGGGACAGGCACTGAAGCTTTCTTT. This sequence encodes CASSPGTGTEAFF.

The CDR3 is CASSAVGAGGSYEQYF. DNA of the CDR3: TGCGCCAGCAGCGCGGTGGGAGCGGGGGGCTCCTACGAGCAGTACTTC. J is TRBJ2-7 and V is TRBV10-2, with 9 positions matching TRBD2. The CDR3 spans 16 residues. Germline V gene sequence: CDR1 WSHSY, CDR2 SAAADI. J lost 0 bases, V lost 6 bases, and 9 bases had no gene match.

V and J are TRBV29-1 and TRBJ1-2, with D possibly TRBD1 on 6 matching bases. Germline V lookup: CDR1 SQVTM, CDR2 ANQGSEA. V lost 4 bases, J lost 2 bases, and 20 bases lay in between. CDR3 length: 16 amino acids. CDR3 coding DNA: TGCAGCGTTGGTAGGGCCGTCGCAGGGGCAAACTATGGCTACACCTTC. Amino acid sequence: CSVGRAVAGANYGYTF.

The genes are TRBV6-2 or TRBV6-3 and TRBJ2-7; unclear D gene. CDR3 size: 11 residues. Germline V gene data show CDR1 as MNHEY and CDR2 as SVGEGT. V gave up 6 bases and J gave up 4 bases, with 7 bases separating them. The CDR3 DNA reads TGTGCCAGCAGCCGCTATTACGAGCAGTACTTC. Encoded protein: CASSRYYEQYF.

The gene calls are TRBV2 and TRBJ1-6; 8 bases are a match to TRBD1. Germline assignment: CDR1 SNHLY and CDR2 FYNNEI. V dropped 3 bases and J dropped 9; count of bases not matched to a gene: 7. The CDR3 is 15 amino acids. The CDR3 DNA follows: TGTGCCAGCAGTGAGGGGACAGGTTGGGTTTCACCCCTCCACTTT. Protein sequence: CASSEGTGWVSPLHF. Supplemented by reference TRBV2 and TRBJ1-6, the full variable domain reads EPEVTQTPSHQVTQMGQEVILRCVPISNHLYFYWYRQILGQKVEFLVSFYNNEISEKSEIFDDQFSVERPDGSNFTLKIRSTKLEDSAMYFCASSEGTGWVSPLHFGNGTRLTVT.

The chain combines TRBV29-1 with TRBJ2-2; D possibly corresponds to TRBD2 (6 bases). V was clipped by 5 bases and J by 6 bases, with 16 bases between them. The germline gives CDR1 SQVTM, CDR2 ANQGSEA. CDR3 length equals 14 residues. CDR3 amino acids: CSVPSLASAGELFF. CDR3 in DNA: TGCAGCGTTCCATCACTAGCATCTGCCGGGGAGCTGTTTTTT.

The chain carries TRBV7-8 and TRBJ1-1, with D perhaps TRBD1 (5 bases). This CDR3 has 13 amino acids. V was trimmed by 4 bases and J by 6 bases, leaving 12 bases between them. Germline CDR1 and CDR2: SGHVS and FQNEAQ. The DNA of the CDR3 is TGTGCCAGCAGCTCCTTGGGGCGCCCTGAAGCTTTCTTT. Its protein is CASSSLGRPEAFF.

This chain connects TRBV18 to TRBJ2-2; D possibly corresponds to TRBD2 (6 bases). Per germline, CDR1 KGHSH and CDR2 LQKENI. The length of the CDR3 is 16 residues. Trimming removed 4 bases at V and 0 bases at J, with 12 bases between. The CDR3 bases are TGTGCCAGCTCACAGTCAGCGGGTTCGAACACCGGGGAGCTGTTTTTT. Translation gives CASSQSAGSNTGELFF. The entire variable domain, with the rest obtained from reference TRBV18 and TRBJ2-2, is as follows: NAGVMQNPRHLVRRRGQEARLRCSPMKGHSHVYWYRQLPEEGLKFMVYLQKENIIDESGMPKERFSAEFPKEGPSILRIQQVVRGDSAAYFCASSQSAGSNTGELFFGEGSRLTVL.

This clone appeared once. The rearrangement joins TRBV19 to TRBJ1-3, with 9 positions matching TRBD1. With 9 bases clipped from V and 4 bases from J, the junction kept 7 bases outside the gene matches. CDR1 LNHDA and CDR2 SQIVND come from the germline V gene (reference sequence). The CDR3 is made up of 14 amino acids. In DNA form, the CDR3 reads TGTGCCAGCGTACAGGGGGCAGACGGAAACACCATATATTTT. Its translation is CASVQGADGNTIYF.

The chain joins TRBV7-8 to TRBJ2-1, with TRBD1 matching over 9 bases. The length of the CDR3 is 19 residues. Germline-derived CDR1 and CDR2 are SGHVS and FQNEAQ. Losses at the gene ends were 2 bases for V and 5 bases for J; bases not matched to a gene: 16. CDR3 DNA: TGTGCCAGCAGCTTACCGGGACAGGGAAGGGGGGTGGACCACAATGAGCAGTTCTTC. This sequence encodes CASSLPGQGRGVDHNEQFF.